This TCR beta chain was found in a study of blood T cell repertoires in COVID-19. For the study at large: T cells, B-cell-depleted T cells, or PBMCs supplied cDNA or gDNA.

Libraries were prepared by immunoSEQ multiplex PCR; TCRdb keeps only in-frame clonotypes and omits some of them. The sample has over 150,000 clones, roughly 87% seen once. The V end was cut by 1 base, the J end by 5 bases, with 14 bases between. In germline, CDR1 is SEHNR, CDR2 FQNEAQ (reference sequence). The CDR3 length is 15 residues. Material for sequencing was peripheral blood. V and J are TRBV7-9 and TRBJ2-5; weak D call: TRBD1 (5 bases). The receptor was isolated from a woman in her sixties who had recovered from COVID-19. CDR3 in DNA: TGTGCCAGCAGCTTAGGGGTACAGGCGTGGGAGACCCAGTACTTC. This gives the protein CASSLGVQAWETQYF.